This T cell receptor (beta chain) is from a study of OX40 agonist ivuxolimab in advanced cancers. Study summary: The dose of intravenous ivuxolimab that patients received every 2 weeks ranged from 0.01 to 10 mg/kg. Those treated in dose escalation had hepatocellular carcinoma, melanoma, renal cell cancer or head and neck cancer. Whole-study findings and limits: Expanded clones were, on average, more numerous among CD8+ T cells than CD4+. At doses 0.1 to 3.0 mg/kg, CD4+ and CD8+ clones expanded.

Measured with immunoSEQ multiplex PCR; TCRdb has only the in-frame clones, and not every one. The sample records more than 65,000 clones, around four fifths being singletons. Germline CDR1 reads MDHEN; CDR2 reads SYDVKM. The CDR3 loop spans 17 amino acids. With 6 bases clipped from V and 4 bases from J, the junction kept 14 bases outside the gene matches. About this clone: The antigen is not known.

The TCR originated in an adult with an advanced solid tumor such as melanoma, head and neck, liver or kidney cancer. Sequencing used CD4+ or CD8+ T cells sorted from blood, obtained in a trial of the OX40 agonist ivuxolimab. The V gene is TRBV28, the J gene TRBJ2-5; TRBD2 matches 10 bases. Here the CDR3 reads CASSLSLAGDYRETQYF. In DNA form, the CDR3 reads TGTGCCAGCAGCCTAAGCCTAGCGGGGGATTATCGAGAGACCCAGTACTTC.